This TCR beta chain emerged from a study of blood T cell repertoires in COVID-19. In the study overall: The cDNA or gDNA used as material had been derived from T cells, B-cell-depleted T cells, or PBMCs.

This CDR3 contains 17 residues. From germline, CDR1 is KGHSH and CDR2 LQKENI. Trimming took off 5 bases at V and 1 base at J, with 20 bases between the two ends. TCRdb keeps only in-frame clones here, not all; method: immunoSEQ multiplex PCR. The table shows about 180,000 clones, with 85% to 90% occurring only once. Participants, roughly 18 to 100 years old, spanned about 26 US areas. Cohorts were based on clinical histories the participants reported. This clonotype originated in a man aged 35 to 55 who had recovered from COVID-19. The rearrangement joins TRBV18 to TRBJ1-1; D might be TRBD1 (5 bases). The specimen was PBMCs or T cells enriched from blood (not recorded which). The CDR3: CASSNTTGVNPNTEAFF. CDR3 sequence (DNA): TGTGCCAGCTCAAATACTACAGGAGTCAACCCGAACACTGAAGCTTTCTTT.